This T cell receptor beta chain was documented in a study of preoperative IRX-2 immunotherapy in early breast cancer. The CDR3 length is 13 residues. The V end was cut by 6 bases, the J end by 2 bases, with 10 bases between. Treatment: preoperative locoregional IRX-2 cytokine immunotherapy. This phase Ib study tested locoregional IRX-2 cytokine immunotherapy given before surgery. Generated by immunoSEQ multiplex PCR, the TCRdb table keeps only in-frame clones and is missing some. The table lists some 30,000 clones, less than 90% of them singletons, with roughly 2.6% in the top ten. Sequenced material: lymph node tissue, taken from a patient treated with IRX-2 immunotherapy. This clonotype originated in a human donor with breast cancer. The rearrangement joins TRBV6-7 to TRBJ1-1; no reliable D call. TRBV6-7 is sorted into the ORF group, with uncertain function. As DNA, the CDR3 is TGTGCCAGCAGCTCATCGGTTAACACTGAAGCTTTCTTT. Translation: CASSSSVNTEAFF.